Below are 30 T cell receptor beta chains sequenced from a single sample in a study of T-cell reconstitution after alpha-beta-depleted transplantation in children (TCRdb year 2016). Library method: PCR. TCRdb shows the sequencer as Illumina HiSeq 2500. TCR libraries were prepared with molecular barcoding, using unique molecular identifiers to normalize TCRbeta repertoire quantification. TCRdb reran the public reads through fastp at Q25 and MiXCR, keeping productive beta chains. Rows matching on CDR3 protein sequence are summarized as one entry with the most common DNA and genes. The sample records roughly 500,000 distinct CDR3 sequences, about 18% of which are singletons. The ten biggest clones cover 2.5% to 3.5% of the sample. Sequencing was performed on PBMCs from the stem cell graft donor, taken from the stem cell graft. The source of these receptors is a human donor who donated a stem cell graft to a child with acute lymphoblastic leukemia.

This clonotype was detected a few times. The rearrangement links TRBV7-2 to TRBJ2-1; D perhaps matches TRBD2 (6 bases). Germline CDR1 reads SGHTA; CDR2 reads FQGNSA. CDR3 size: 16 residues. V was trimmed by 3 bases and J by 4 bases, leaving 16 bases between them. CDR3 in amino acids: CASSLDYQMGYNEQFF. The CDR3 nucleotides are TGTGCCAGCAGCTTGGACTATCAAATGGGGTACAATGAGCAGTTCTTC.

This clonotype was picked up a small number of times. This rearrangement joins TRBV9 to TRBJ2-1, with 8 positions matching TRBD2. The germline V gene encodes CDR1 SGDLS and CDR2 YYNGEE. This CDR3 is 13 amino acids long. J was trimmed by 12 bases and V by 1 base; bases with no gene match: 6. The CDR3 DNA is TGTGCCAGCAGCGTAAAGGCGGGAGGTGGGCAGTTCTTC. This encodes CASSVKAGGGQFF.

This clonotype was picked up a small number of times. The chain's CDR3 is CSAKADTDTQYF. CDR3 DNA sequence: TGCAGTGCTAAGGCTGATACAGATACGCAGTATTTT. J is TRBJ2-3 and V is TRBV20-1; D remains unclear. Germline V lookup: CDR1 DFQATT, CDR2 SNEGSKA (reference sequence). This CDR3 has 12 residues. V lost 4 bases and J lost 3, with 8 bases in between.

This chain uses TRBV5-1 with TRBJ2-7; tentative D call: TRBD2 (5 bases). CDR1 and CDR2 (germline): SGHRS, YFSETQ. This CDR3 is 14 amino acids long. V was clipped by 7 bases and J by 4 bases, with 18 bases between them. The CDR3 bases are TGCGCCAGCCCCTCCGGGGTTGGAGAATACGAGCAGTACTTC. This translates into CASPSGVGEYEQYF.

V is TRBV5-1 and J is TRBJ2-1; no reliable D call. Looked up from germline, CDR1 is SGHRS and CDR2 is YFSETQ. The CDR3 runs 13 residues. The germline V and J ends were trimmed by 3 bases and 4 bases, with 8 bases remaining between them. In DNA, the CDR3 is TGCGCCAGCAGCTGGGGAAAGTACAATGAGCAGTTCTTC. It yields the protein CASSWGKYNEQFF.

This chain joins TRBV6-5 and TRBJ1-4, with D possibly TRBD1 on 5 matching bases. This CDR3 is 13 amino acids long. V gave up 7 bases and J gave up 8 bases, with 14 bases separating them. Germline lookup yields CDR1 MNHEY and CDR2 SVGAGI. The chain's CDR3 is CASTPGVGEKLFF. The CDR3 bases are TGTGCCAGCACCCCGGGGGTGGGGGAAAAACTGTTTTTT.

J is TRBJ2-1 and V is TRBV5-1; 7 bases are a match to TRBD2. V shed 0 bases and J 7 bases; nucleotides not matched to a gene: 7. CDR1 is SGHRS and CDR2 is YFSETQ in the germline V gene. The CDR3 is made up of 15 amino acids. CDR3 region: CASSLVREWENEQFF. In DNA form, the CDR3 reads TGCGCCAGCAGCTTGGTGCGGGAGTGGGAAAATGAGCAGTTCTTC. Using reference TRBV5-1 and TRBJ2-1 for the parts outside the CDR3, the full variable domain is KAGVTQTPRYLIKTRGQQVTLSCSPISGHRSVSWYQQTPGQGLQFLFEYFSETQRNKGNFPGRFSGRQFSNSRSEMNVSTLELGDSALYLCASSLVREWENEQFFGPGTRLTVL.

V is TRBV12-3 or TRBV12-4 and J is TRBJ1-1, with unresolved D. The V end lost 3 bases, the J end lost 0 bases, and 8 bases lay between the germline ends. CDR3 length: 14 residues. This CDR3 is CASSFGTLNTEAFF. CDR3 nucleotide sequence: TGTGCCAGCAGTTTCGGTACCCTGAACACTGAAGCTTTCTTT.

This clonotype was detected only a few times. This CDR3 is CASSQEGASGLDTQYF. CDR3 DNA: TGCGCCAGCAGCCAAGAGGGGGCTAGCGGGTTAGATACGCAGTATTTT. The V gene is TRBV4-1, the J gene TRBJ2-3, with 8 bases lining up with TRBD2. Germline CDR1 and CDR2: MGHRA and YSYEKL. The CDR3 totals 16 residues. J gave up 5 bases and V 0 bases, and 7 bases lay outside the gene matches.

This clonotype was counted only a few times. The chain's CDR3 is CASSVDLVPDYYGYTF. The CDR3 DNA reads TGCGCCAGCAGCGTCGACCTAGTGCCAGATTACTATGGCTACACCTTC. The V call is TRBV5-1, the J call TRBJ1-2; D uncertain. V was pared by 4 bases and J by 3 bases, with 19 bases between. The CDR3 spans 16 residues. Germline CDR1 and CDR2: SGHRS and YFSETQ.

The chain is built from TRBV18 and TRBJ2-3, with 9 nucleotides matching TRBD2. This CDR3 is built from 16 residues. CDR1 and CDR2 (germline): KGHSH, LQKENI. Trimming at V came to 2 bases and at J to 5 bases, leaving 8 bases not matched to a gene. The CDR3 loop is CASSPAIAGEVDTQYF. As DNA, the CDR3 is TGTGCCAGCTCACCAGCGATAGCGGGAGAAGTAGATACGCAGTATTTT.

The chain has TRBV20-1 and TRBJ1-2; D is possibly TRBD1 (6 bases). Germline lookup yields CDR1 DFQATT and CDR2 SNEGSKA (reference sequence). This CDR3 is built from 13 residues. V was clipped by 2 bases and J by 5 bases, with 12 bases between them. The CDR3 here is CSARQGIRYGYTF. The CDR3 coding sequence is TGCAGTGCTAGACAGGGGATACGGTATGGCTACACCTTC.

The chain links TRBV27 to TRBJ1-5; D gene uncertain. Germline CDR1 and CDR2: MNHEY and SMNVEV (reference sequence). Trimming pared 0 bases from V and 5 bases from J, leaving 5 bases between. This CDR3 is built from 13 residues. The CDR3 DNA reads TGTGCCAGCAGTTTATCCATCTATCAGCCCCAGCATTTT. Amino acid sequence: CASSLSIYQPQHF.

This chain uses TRBV5-1 with TRBJ2-3; D call uncertain. Germline-derived CDR1 and CDR2 are SGHRS and YFSETQ. This CDR3 is 15 amino acids long. Trimming left V 2 bases short and J 2 bases short, with 12 bases between. CDR3 amino acids: CASSFIGGITDTQYF. As DNA, the CDR3 is TGCGCCAGCAGCTTCATCGGCGGCATCACAGATACGCAGTATTTT.

The chain is built from TRBV12-3 or TRBV12-4 and TRBJ2-3; D call uncertain. The germline V and J ends were trimmed by 0 bases and 1 base, with 5 bases remaining between them. The CDR3 extends over 14 amino acids. CDR3 nucleotides: TGTGCCAGCAGTTTAGCCCGCCGCACAGATACGCAGTATTTT. As protein: CASSLARRTDTQYF.

This clonotype was picked up a small number of times. This sequence joins TRBV15 and TRBJ2-2; 8 bases are a match to TRBD1. The CDR3 sequence is 15 residues long. The V and J ends lost 8 bases and 0 bases, in that order; junction bases with no gene match: 5. Germline lookup yields CDR1 LNHNV and CDR2 YYDKDF (reference sequence). The CDR3 DNA reads as TGTGCCACCGCCCGGGACAGGTCGAACACCGGGGAGCTGTTTTTT. It translates to CATARDRSNTGELFF.

The CDR3 nucleotides are TGTGCCAGCAGCTCCCTAGCGGGGGGGCCCACAGATACGCAGTATTTT. This translates into CASSSLAGGPTDTQYF. The genes are TRBV11-2 and TRBJ2-3, with TRBD2 matching 12 bases. The CDR3 has 16 amino acids. Per germline, CDR1 SGHAT and CDR2 FQNNGV. Germline trimming cut 4 bases from V and 2 bases from J; bases unmatched to any gene: 4.

A few counts support this clonotype. This rearrangement joins TRBV5-1 to TRBJ2-5; 8 bases are a match to TRBD2. The CDR3 sequence is 16 residues long. Germline V gives CDR1 SGHRS, CDR2 YFSETQ. V lost 1 base, J lost 4 bases, and 9 bases stayed unmatched. Here the CDR3 DNA reads TGCGCCAGCAGCTTGAGAACGGGAGGGCCGGGAGAGACCCAGTACTTC. It is translated as CASSLRTGGPGETQYF.

This clonotype turned up a few times. The chain employs TRBV9 and TRBJ1-1; D might be TRBD1 (6 bases). There are 15 residues in the CDR3. Germline CDR1 is SGDLS and CDR2 is YYNGEE. V lost 4 bases and J lost 1, with 14 bases in between. CDR3 coding DNA: TGTGCCAGCAGCACCCAGGGGTCACCGAACACTGAAGCTTTCTTT. Amino acids: CASSTQGSPNTEAFF.

V and J are TRBV12-3 or TRBV12-4 and TRBJ1-5; D unresolved. The CDR3 has 11 amino acids. Trimming pared 0 bases from V and 11 bases from J, leaving 5 bases between. The CDR3 DNA reads as TGTGCCAGCAGTTTAGCGGGAACCCAGCATTTT. It encodes CASSLAGTQHF.

The chain has TRBV5-2 and TRBJ2-7; the D call in the table, TRBD2, was not verified against the DNA. TRBV5-2 is shown as a pseudogene. The CDR3 consists of 14 residues. The CDR3 reads CAMGPAPLFYEQYF. As DNA, the CDR3 is TGTGCCATGGGCCCCGCTCCCCTCTTCTACGAGCAGTACTTC.

V usage is TRBV24-1 and J usage is TRBJ2-2; D gene uncertain. Trimming stripped 4 bases from V and 0 bases from J, with 8 bases between. The CDR3 is 15 amino acids. The germline V gene has CDR1 KGHDR and CDR2 SFDVKD. CDR3 residues: CATSDSGPNTGELFF. CDR3 nucleotides: TGTGCCACCAGTGACTCCGGGCCGAACACCGGGGAGCTGTTTTTT.

This clonotype showed up just a few times. The chain combines TRBV27 with TRBJ1-2; 11 nucleotides line up with TRBD1. This CDR3 has 13 amino acids. V shed 8 bases and J 7 bases; nucleotides not matched to a gene: 6. Per the germline V gene, CDR1 is MNHEY and CDR2 is SMNVEV (reference sequence). CDR3 nucleotide sequence: TGTGCCAGCGGTGGACAGGGGGCAATTGGCTACACCTTC. Translating gives CASGGQGAIGYTF.

The rearrangement joins TRBV5-1 to TRBJ1-1; D unclear. V dropped 1 base and J dropped 3 bases, with 16 bases sitting between them. From germline, CDR1 is SGHRS and CDR2 YFSETQ. The CDR3 is made up of 16 amino acids. CDR3 sequence: CASSLINRASDTEAFF. Written as DNA, the CDR3 is TGCGCCAGCAGCTTGATCAATAGGGCGTCGGACACTGAAGCTTTCTTT.

This clonotype was counted a few times. CDR3 DNA: TGCGCCAGCAGTCCAGGGATCACCTACAATGAGCAGTTCTTC. Translation: CASSPGITYNEQFF. The gene calls are TRBV5-1 and TRBJ2-1; D possibly corresponds to TRBD1 (5 bases). Germline CDR1 and CDR2: SGHRS and YFSETQ. The CDR3 is made up of 14 amino acids. V shed 5 bases and J shed 2 bases, with 11 bases lying between them.

This clonotype was detected only a few times. The CDR3 loop is CASSYGAIYEQYF. As DNA, the CDR3 is TGTGCCAGCAGTTACGGCGCCATCTACGAGCAGTACTTC. The genes are TRBV6-5 and TRBJ2-7; D is ambiguous. Trimming removed 2 bases from V and 3 bases from J, with 8 bases in between. The CDR3 sequence is 13 residues long. The germline CDR1 and CDR2 sequences are MNHEY and SVGAGI.

The sample holds a few counts of this clonotype. The rearrangement uses TRBV7-2 and TRBJ1-4; no clear D. Germline CDR1 SGHTA, CDR2 FQGNSA. The CDR3 contains 16 residues. V lost 5 bases, J lost 0 bases, and 13 bases lay in between. The DNA for the CDR3 is TGTGCCAGCAGCCCAAACGGCATGGCAACTAATGAAAAACTGTTTTTT. This gives the protein CASSPNGMATNEKLFF.

The J gene is TRBJ1-1, the V gene TRBV20-1; TRBD1 is a possible D gene (6 bases). Trimming removed 6 bases at V and 10 bases at J, with 21 bases between. CDR3 size: 13 residues. Per the germline V gene, CDR1 is DFQATT and CDR2 is SNEGSKA (reference sequence). In DNA form, the CDR3 reads TGCAGTGCCCCCTGGAGCCAGGGGATCGGAGCTTTCTTT. Its protein is CSAPWSQGIGAFF.

The sample holds a few counts of this clonotype. The V call is TRBV3-1, the J call TRBJ1-1; 7 nucleotides match TRBD1. The CDR3 is made up of 14 amino acids. Germline lookup yields CDR1 LGHDT and CDR2 YNNKEL (reference sequence). After removal of 5 bases from V and 6 bases from J, the junction contained 9 bases not matched to a gene. CDR3 DNA: TGTGCCAGCAGCGTTCGACAGGGAAGGGCTGAAGCTTTCTTT. Its protein product is CASSVRQGRAEAFF.

Only a few counts were recorded for this clonotype. The rearrangement joins TRBV11-2 to TRBJ2-1, with TRBD2 matching over 14 bases. Germline V gene sequence: CDR1 SGHAT, CDR2 FQNNGV. V dropped 5 bases and J dropped 10; count of bases not matched to a gene: 13. The CDR3 runs to 17 residues. CDR3 bases: TGTGCCAGCAGCCAACATGAGGGACTAGCGGGAGCAGGGGAGCAGTTCTTC. Its translation is CASSQHEGLAGAGEQFF.